Listed below are T cell receptor beta chains from one sample, sequenced in a study of T cells in Graves' hyperthyroidism and ophthalmopathy. TCRdb reprocessed the multiplex PCR reads with MiXCR, giving one entry per CDR3 protein. Here the sample spans a few hundred thousand distinct CDR3 sequences, under 25% being singletons. Input material: blood. The receptor set was obtained from a woman aged 50 to 60 with Graves' hyperthyroidism. Both conserved end residues are part of each CDR3. D genes are given only for firm matches. Clone size is given for some rows only: seen once, a few or many times, or a class if the clone is expanded.

>TRBJ2-3|TRBV7-6|.|TRBD2
TGTGCCAGCAGTTTTACCGACCAGCGGGACACAGATACGCAGTATTTT
CASSFTDQRDTDTQYF
>TRBJ1-6|TRBV5-1|many|.
TGCGCCAGCAGCCCAGAGGGGGGTTACAATTCACCCCTCCACTTT
CASSPEGGYNSPLHF
>TRBJ1-6|TRBV4-1|.|.
TGCGCCAGCAGCCTCCGGGACAAGGATAATTCACCCCTCCACTTT
CASSLRDKDNSPLHF
>TRBJ2-7|TRBV2|many|.
TGTGCCAGCAGTGCCTATGGCGAGCAGTACTTC
CASSAYGEQYF
>TRBJ1-6|TRBV7-2|.|.
TGTGCCAGCAGTCAACAGGGAGACAATTCACCCCTCCACTTT
CASSQQGDNSPLHF
>TRBJ2-7|TRBV28|many|.
TGTGCCAGCAGTTTTTGGCCGAACTACGAGCAGTACTTC
CASSFWPNYEQYF
>TRBJ2-1|TRBV11-2|many|TRBD1
TGTGCCAGCAGCTTAGGGGACAGGGGGTCCTACAATGAGCAGTTCTTC
CASSLGDRGSYNEQFF
>TRBJ2-7|TRBV12-3/TRBV12-4|.|TRBD1
TGTGCCAGCAGCACTACAGGGGGCGGATTCTACGAGCAGTACTTC
CASSTTGGGFYEQYF
>TRBJ1-2|TRBV29-1|.|TRBD1
TGCAGCGTTAACGGGGACAGGGCGTCCTATGGCTACACCTTC
CSVNGDRASYGYTF
>TRBJ2-2|TRBV5-1|few|TRBD2
TGCGCCAGCAGCTCGGGACTAGTAGTGGCCGGGGAGCTGTTTTTT
CASSSGLVVAGELFF
>TRBJ1-2|TRBV28|.|.
TGTGCCAGCAGTTCGGGAATTGATGGGACAAATTATGGCTACGCCTTC
CASSSGIDGTNYGYAF
>TRBJ1-2|TRBV15|.|TRBD1
TGTGCCACCAGCAGAGTAAGGACAGGGAGAGGATATGGCTACACCTTC
CATSRVRTGRGYGYTF
>TRBJ1-1|TRBV11-3|many|.
TGTGCCAGCAGCTTAGGATCGACAGGATATATGAACACTGAAGCTTTCTTT
CASSLGSTGYMNTEAFF
>TRBJ2-7|TRBV2|.|.
TGTGCCAGCAGTTACCTGGCGGCCCCCGACGAGCAGTACTTC
CASSYLAAPDEQYF
>TRBJ2-1|TRBV3-1|many|TRBD2
TGTGCCAGCAGCCTTAGCGGGGGGGCTCACAATGAGCAGTTCTTC
CASSLSGGAHNEQFF
>TRBJ1-1|TRBV20-1|many|.
TGCAGTGCTAATCCGGGGGGCCTATCCCTAGGAGCTTTCTTT
CSANPGGLSLGAFF
>TRBJ2-3|TRBV24-1|.|.
TGTGCCACGGAGGGGGTCGACACAGATACGCAGTATTTT
CATEGVDTDTQYF
>TRBJ2-1|TRBV5-1|many|TRBD2
TGCGCCAGCAGCTTGGGCGGGACTAGCGGTAATGAGCAGTTCTTC
CASSLGGTSGNEQFF
>TRBJ2-7|TRBV18|.|TRBD2
TGTGCCAGCTCCAATCCATCGGGACTAGCAGCCCACGAGCAGTACTTC
CASSNPSGLAAHEQYF
>TRBJ2-3|TRBV2|.|TRBD1
TGTGCCAGCAGAACAGGGGCCTACACAGATACGCAGTATTTT
CASRTGAYTDTQYF
>TRBJ1-1|TRBV12-3/TRBV12-4|few|.
TGTGCCAGCAGATCGTCGGACACGAACACTGAAGCTTTCTTT
CASRSSDTNTEAFF
>TRBJ1-5|TRBV28|many|.
TGTGCCAGCAGATTCGGGGGGCTCGGTCAGCCCCAGCATTTT
CASRFGGLGQPQHF
>TRBJ2-1|TRBV11-3|.|.
TGTGCCAGCAGCTTGACACAAGGGGGCAATGAGCAGTTCTTC
CASSLTQGGNEQFF
>TRBJ1-1|TRBV2|many|TRBD1
TGTGCCAGCACTCCAGACAGGGACTTTGACACTGAAGCTTTCTTT
CASTPDRDFDTEAFF
>TRBJ2-5|TRBV20-1|many|.
TGCAGTGCTAGAGTTCCGGGACTTCAAGAGACCCAGTACTTC
CSARVPGLQETQYF
>TRBJ2-5|TRBV20-1|.|TRBD1
TGCAGTGCTAGCAGGGACAGTTGGTACCAAGAGACCCAGTACTTC
CSASRDSWYQETQYF
>TRBJ2-3|TRBV4-2|many|TRBD2
TGTGCCAGCAGCCAAGATTTAGCGGGAACAGATACGCAGTATTTT
CASSQDLAGTDTQYF
>TRBJ1-4|TRBV6-1|.|TRBD1
TGTGCCAGCAGTGGGGCCGGGACAGGGGGTGAAAAACTGTTTTTT
CASSGAGTGGEKLFF
>TRBJ2-7|TRBV20-1|many|TRBD2
TGCAGTGCTTCCCGACAGAGGGGCGGGAGGCCGGGGGAGCAGTACTTC
CSASRQRGGRPGEQYF
>TRBJ1-1|TRBV10-2|many|.
TGCGCCAGCAGATACGGGACATCCGAAGCTTTCTTT
CASRYGTSEAFF
>TRBJ2-7|TRBV7-9|many|TRBD1
TGTGCCAGCAGCTCCCGGGACAGCTCCTACGAGCAGTACTTC
CASSSRDSSYEQYF
>TRBJ1-2|TRBV28|.|.
TGTGCCAGCACTCTACTCTATGGGGATGGCTACACCTTC
CASTLLYGDGYTF
>TRBJ1-2|TRBV11-2|many|.
TGTGCCAGCAGCCCGGGACTTAGGGGCTACACCTTC
CASSPGLRGYTF
>TRBJ2-3|TRBV7-9|many|.
TGTGCCAGCAGCGCCACTAGCCTCACAGATACGCAGTATTTT
CASSATSLTDTQYF
>TRBJ2-1|TRBV12-3/TRBV12-4|many|TRBD2
TGTGCCAGCCGATATAGCGGGAGCTCCAATGAGCAGTTCTTC
CASRYSGSSNEQFF
>TRBJ2-5|TRBV20-1|many|.
TGCAGTGTCAAACAGGGTCAGGAGACCCAGTACTTC
CSVKQGQETQYF
>TRBJ2-1|TRBV20-1|many|TRBD2
TGCAGTGCTAGGCGCCTAGCGGGAGGGCTTTACAATGAGCAGTTCTTC
CSARRLAGGLYNEQFF
>TRBJ1-6|TRBV28|few|.
TGTGCCAGCAGTTTGGGAGGGGTCCGCAGGAATTCACCCCTCCACTTT
CASSLGGVRRNSPLHF
>TRBJ2-7|TRBV28|.|TRBD2
TGTGCCAGCTCTAGGGGAGCGGGGGGATTTACCTACGAGCAGTACTTC
CASSRGAGGFTYEQYF
>TRBJ1-5|TRBV12-3/TRBV12-4|many|.
TGTGCCAGCAGTCTATGGACCGGCCCCAATCAGCCCCAGCATTTT
CASSLWTGPNQPQHF
>TRBJ2-1|TRBV11-2|many|.
TGTGCCAGCAGCTTAGACCCTAATTCGAGGGAGCAGTTCTTC
CASSLDPNSREQFF
>TRBJ2-2|TRBV7-3|.|TRBD2
TGTGCCAGCAGCTTACAGGGGACTAGCGGGGGGACGAACACCGGGGAGCTGTTTTTT
CASSLQGTSGGTNTGELFF
>TRBJ2-1|TRBV20-1|.|TRBD1
TGCAGTGCACCTAAGGGACAGGGGTTTGGTAATGAGCAGTTCTTC
CSAPKGQGFGNEQFF
>TRBJ2-3|TRBV2|many|.
TGTGCCAGCAGATCCGGTGGGGGCTGGGATACGCAGTATTTT
CASRSGGGWDTQYF
>TRBJ1-2|TRBV28|few|.
TGTGCCAGCAGTTTATACAGGGCTAACTATGGCTACACCTTC
CASSLYRANYGYTF
>TRBJ1-5|TRBV2|.|.
TGTGCCAGCAGGGGGGTGCGAGCGGTGGGTCAGCCCCAGCATTTT
CASRGVRAVGQPQHF
>TRBJ1-2|TRBV28|once|.
TGTGCCAGCACCGGACCGGGAGGCTATGGCTACACCTTC
CASTGPGGYGYTF
>TRBJ1-1|TRBV11-2|.|.
TGTGCCAGCAGTTGGTCGATGAACACTGAAGCTTTCTTT
CASSWSMNTEAFF
>TRBJ1-2|TRBV5-1|many|.
TGCGCCAGCAGCTTGGCCTGGGAGGATCGCCTTAACTATGGCTACACCTTC
CASSLAWEDRLNYGYTF
>TRBJ2-7|TRBV6-1|few|.
TGTGCCAGCACCATTCAACCCGACAGGCCCTACGAGCAGTACTTC
CASTIQPDRPYEQYF
>TRBJ2-1|TRBV29-1|.|TRBD2
TGCAGCGTTGGCCCGGGACTAGCGGGAGGTGCTGAGCAGTTCTTC
CSVGPGLAGGAEQFF
>TRBJ2-3|TRBV28|many|TRBD2
TGTGCCAGCAGTCAGACTAGCGGGACCCTAGATACGCAGTATTTT
CASSQTSGTLDTQYF
>TRBJ2-5|TRBV11-1|many|.
TGTGCCAGCAGCTTACCCCCGCAAGAGACCCAGTACTTC
CASSLPPQETQYF
>TRBJ1-4|TRBV5-1|.|.
TGCGCCAGCAGCTTGGACGGCTATAATGAAAAACTGTTTTTT
CASSLDGYNEKLFF
>TRBJ2-1|TRBV7-8|many|.
TGTGCCAGCAGCTTAAAGACCCTGTCCAATGAGCAGTTCTTC
CASSLKTLSNEQFF
>TRBJ2-7|TRBV30|.|.
TGTGCCTGGAGTAAACCTCAGGGTTCCTACGAGCAGTACTTC
CAWSKPQGSYEQYF
>TRBJ2-5|TRBV10-1|few|TRBD2
TGCGCCAGCGGGGGACTAGACCAAGAGACCCAGTACTTC
CASGGLDQETQYF
>TRBJ2-1|TRBV28|many|TRBD2
TGTGCCAGCAGTTTAGGGACGGGAGGTAGGAATGAGCAGTTCTTC
CASSLGTGGRNEQFF
>TRBJ2-7|TRBV4-1|many|TRBD1
TGCGCCAGCAGCGGACAGGGGGCACACGAGCAGTACTTC
CASSGQGAHEQYF